A selection of T cell receptor beta chains follows, all from one sample in a study of OX40 agonist ivuxolimab in advanced cancers. Sequencing was performed with immunoSEQ multiplex PCR; in TCRdb, only in-frame clones are kept and a portion is missing. This sample carries under 50,000 clones, over 60% of them seen once, and the ten largest clones take about 8.8%. The material sequenced was CD4+ or CD8+ T cells sorted from blood, taken in a trial of the OX40 agonist ivuxolimab. The receptors come from an adult with an advanced solid tumor such as melanoma, head and neck, liver or kidney cancer. Both conserved end residues are part of each CDR3. Fields, in order: D gene, V gene, clone size, J gene, CDR3 DNA, CDR3 protein. A D gene is named only where the DNA matches it firmly. Not every row has a clone size; where given, it reads once, few, many or a size class.

d_gene: NA; v_gene: TRBV6-1; abundance: NA; j_gene: TRBJ1-4; CDR3nt: TGTGCCAGCAGTGAAGATTACAGGGAAAAACTGTTTTTT; CDR3aa: CASSEDYREKLFF
d_gene: NA; v_gene: TRBV19; abundance: once; j_gene: TRBJ2-3; CDR3nt: TGTGCCAGTAGTATAAGGGGGGTCAAGAGCACAGATACGCAGTATTTT; CDR3aa: CASSIRGVKSTDTQYF
d_gene: NA; v_gene: TRBV2; abundance: NA; j_gene: TRBJ2-1; CDR3nt: TGTGCCAGCAGACACGACACCCACTCCTACAATGAGCAGTTCTTC; CDR3aa: CASRHDTHSYNEQFF
d_gene: NA; v_gene: TRBV15; abundance: NA; j_gene: TRBJ2-7; CDR3nt: TGTGCCACCAGCAGAGATTATTCGCTAGCCCGGGACTCCCTTTACGAGCAGTACTTC; CDR3aa: CATSRDYSLARDSLYEQYF
d_gene: TRBD1; v_gene: TRBV29-1; abundance: NA; j_gene: TRBJ1-2; CDR3nt: TGCAGCGTTGAAGACGTCCGGGACAGGGGGCGCGGTGGCTACACCTTC; CDR3aa: CSVEDVRDRGRGGYTF
d_gene: NA; v_gene: TRBV18; abundance: NA; j_gene: TRBJ2-7; CDR3nt: TGTGCCAGCTCACTGAATCCGGACTACGAGCAGTACTTC; CDR3aa: CASSLNPDYEQYF
d_gene: TRBD1; v_gene: TRBV7-8; abundance: NA; j_gene: TRBJ1-2; CDR3nt: TGTGCCAGCAGCCGGACAGGGTCTAACTATGGCTACACCTTC; CDR3aa: CASSRTGSNYGYTF
d_gene: TRBD2; v_gene: TRBV18; abundance: NA; j_gene: TRBJ2-7; CDR3nt: TGTGCCAGCTCACCATCGGGACTAGCAGACTACGAGCAGTACTTC; CDR3aa: CASSPSGLADYEQYF
d_gene: NA; v_gene: TRBV4-1; abundance: few; j_gene: TRBJ2-7; CDR3nt: TGCGCCAGCAGCCGACCCTCAAGGCAGGGAGACTACGAGCAGTACTTC; CDR3aa: CASSRPSRQGDYEQYF
d_gene: NA; v_gene: TRBV6-1; abundance: NA; j_gene: TRBJ1-1; CDR3nt: TGTGCCAGCAGTGAACGGCTGAACACTGAAGCTTTCTTT; CDR3aa: CASSERLNTEAFF
d_gene: NA; v_gene: TRBV6-5; abundance: NA; j_gene: TRBJ1-4; CDR3nt: TGTGCCACCCAAGCCGAGCAAAAACTGTTTTTT; CDR3aa: CATQAEQKLFF
d_gene: NA; v_gene: TRBV19; abundance: NA; j_gene: TRBJ2-4; CDR3nt: TGTGCCAGTAGTTCCCGATCCCTCCGGCGGGACAAAAACATTCAGTACTTC; CDR3aa: CASSSRSLRRDKNIQYF
d_gene: TRBD2; v_gene: TRBV9; abundance: NA; j_gene: TRBJ2-1; CDR3nt: TGTGCCAGCAGCTTAGAGACTAGCGGGAGGGCCGGTGAGCAGTTCTTC; CDR3aa: CASSLETSGRAGEQFF
d_gene: TRBD1; v_gene: TRBV10-3; abundance: NA; j_gene: TRBJ1-2; CDR3nt: TGTGCCACCCATGCGCCCGGGACAGGGGGAGACTATGGCTACACCTTC; CDR3aa: CATHAPGTGGDYGYTF
d_gene: TRBD1; v_gene: TRBV6-5; abundance: NA; j_gene: TRBJ1-1; CDR3nt: TGTGCCAGCAGTTTCCGACAGGGGTATGAAGCTTTCTTT; CDR3aa: CASSFRQGYEAFF
d_gene: NA; v_gene: TRBV5-1; abundance: NA; j_gene: TRBJ2-3; CDR3nt: TGCGCCAGCAGCTTGGCCAGGACGGGGGTTACCACAGATACGCAGTATTTT; CDR3aa: CASSLARTGVTTDTQYF
d_gene: NA; v_gene: TRBV5-6; abundance: NA; j_gene: TRBJ2-5; CDR3nt: TGTGCCAGCAGCTTGGTTGGCGTGGAGACCCAGTACTTC; CDR3aa: CASSLVGVETQYF
d_gene: NA; v_gene: TRBV6-1; abundance: NA; j_gene: TRBJ1-6; CDR3nt: TGTGCCAGCAGTGACCGGGCGGAGAATTCACCCCTCCACTTT; CDR3aa: CASSDRAENSPLHF
d_gene: TRBD2; v_gene: TRBV28; abundance: NA; j_gene: TRBJ2-1; CDR3nt: TGTGCCAGCAGTTTCCAGGAGCGACTAGCGGGAGATGAGCAGTTCTTC; CDR3aa: CASSFQERLAGDEQFF
d_gene: NA; v_gene: TRBV5-1; abundance: few; j_gene: TRBJ1-1; CDR3nt: TGCGCCAGCAGCCCCACGCAGGGGTTCGCGAACACTGAAGCTTTCTTT; CDR3aa: CASSPTQGFANTEAFF
d_gene: NA; v_gene: TRBV6-1; abundance: NA; j_gene: TRBJ2-1; CDR3nt: TGTGCCAGCAGGCCTTTGGGCGGATACAATGAGCAGTTCTTC; CDR3aa: CASRPLGGYNEQFF
d_gene: TRBD1; v_gene: TRBV2; abundance: NA; j_gene: TRBJ2-5; CDR3nt: TGTGCCAGCTATGAGGGGGCAGAGACCCAGTACTTC; CDR3aa: CASYEGAETQYF
d_gene: TRBD2; v_gene: TRBV6-5; abundance: NA; j_gene: TRBJ2-5; CDR3nt: TGTGCCAGCCTCCCGACAGCGGGGGACCAAGAGACCCAGTACTTC; CDR3aa: CASLPTAGDQETQYF
d_gene: NA; v_gene: TRBV2; abundance: NA; j_gene: TRBJ1-3; CDR3nt: TGTGCCAGCAGTGGCCACAGCCTCTCTGGAAACACCATATATTTT; CDR3aa: CASSGHSLSGNTIYF
d_gene: NA; v_gene: TRBV4-1; abundance: NA; j_gene: TRBJ1-5; CDR3nt: TGCGCCAGCAGCCCCCGGGAAGGGAGTGGGAATCAGCCCCAGCATTTT; CDR3aa: CASSPREGSGNQPQHF